This passage covers 14 T cell receptor beta chains from one sample sequenced in a study of T cell changes during pregnancy in multiple sclerosis. The method was immunoSEQ multiplex PCR; TCRdb's version includes in-frame clones alone and lacks a portion of them. The sample contains tens of thousands of clones, around 89% of which appear only once. The sequences come from CD4+ T cells from peripheral blood mononuclear cells, collected in the second trimester of pregnancy. The receptor source for this set is a female donor with multiple sclerosis, enrolled in a pregnancy study.

The chain is built from TRBV28 and TRBJ2-2, with 12 bases aligning to TRBD2. CDR3 size: 21 residues. V was pared by 4 bases and J by 3 bases, with 18 bases of the junction left unmatched. CDR1 and CDR2 from the germline V gene are MDHEN and SYDVKM. Here the CDR3 DNA reads TGTGCCAGCAGTTCTTACCAGTTCATGCTAGCGGGAGGGCCTCACACCGGGGAGCTGTTTTTT. Its protein is CASSSYQFMLAGGPHTGELFF.

This clone was detected a few times. The chain joins TRBV29-1 to TRBJ2-1; TRBD1 matches at 10 bases. From germline, CDR1 is SQVTM and CDR2 ANQGSEA. The CDR3 spans 12 residues. V gave up 7 bases and J gave up 9 bases; unmatched junction bases: 6. CDR3 coding DNA: TGCAGCGCCTTGGGGACAGGGGCTGAGCAGTTCTTC. Translation gives CSALGTGAEQFF.

The J gene is TRBJ2-1, the V gene TRBV6-1; 15 bases line up with TRBD2. The V gene end was trimmed by 10 bases and the J gene end by 6 bases; junction bases not matched to a gene: 4. This CDR3 comprises 14 residues. Germline loops: CDR1 MNHNS, CDR2 SASEGT. CDR3 region: CAIRTSGRANEQFF. In nucleotides, the CDR3 is TGTGCCATCAGGACTAGCGGGAGGGCCAATGAGCAGTTCTTC.

The gene calls are TRBV5-1 and TRBJ2-5; 8 bases line up with TRBD2. Per the germline V gene, CDR1 is SGHRS and CDR2 is YFSETQ. CDR3 length: 16 amino acids. Trimming at V came to 0 bases and at J to 5 bases, leaving 9 bases not matched to a gene. The CDR3 DNA sequence: TGCGCCAGCAGCTTGGCGGCGGGAGGCCCCGGGGAGACCCAGTACTTC. Protein: CASSLAAGGPGETQYF.

The V and J genes are TRBV19 and TRBJ2-3, with D possibly being TRBD1 (5 bases). The CDR3 extends over 17 amino acids. The V and J ends lost 5 bases and 3 bases respectively, with 21 bases between them. Germline V gives CDR1 LNHDA, CDR2 SQIVND (reference sequence). CDR3 loop: CASSAPGRAIGTDTQYF. The CDR3 DNA is TGTGCCAGTAGTGCCCCGGGCAGGGCCATCGGGACAGATACGCAGTATTTT.

This chain connects TRBV18 to TRBJ2-7; D is unresolved. Trimming took off 3 bases at V and 1 base at J, with 16 bases between the two ends. The CDR3 runs to 16 residues. Per germline, CDR1 KGHSH and CDR2 LQKENI. This CDR3 reads CASSPYADFVSYEQYF. CDR3 DNA: TGTGCCAGCTCACCGTACGCGGATTTTGTTTCCTACGAGCAGTACTTC.

The chain employs TRBV23-1 and TRBJ2-5; 7 bases fit TRBD1. TRBV23-1 is recorded as an ORF, its role being uncertain. This CDR3 spans 17 amino acids. The V gene end was trimmed by 3 bases and the J gene end by 3 bases; junction bases not matched to a gene: 13. The CDR3 reads CASSHPRTGKIKETQYF. The DNA of the CDR3 is TGCGCCAGCAGTCACCCACGGACAGGTAAAATAAAAGAGACCCAGTACTTC.

The chain carries TRBV6-5 and TRBJ2-7; TRBD2 aligns across 7 bases. The germline V gene encodes CDR1 MNHEY and CDR2 SVGAGI. With V trimmed by 6 bases and J by 4 bases, 9 bases remained unmatched. This CDR3 comprises 14 residues. The CDR3 nucleotides read TGTGCCAGCAGCGCCGGGACTAATTCATACGAGCAGTACTTC. Translated: CASSAGTNSYEQYF.

This clone was seen only once. This chain connects TRBV5-4 to TRBJ2-3, with TRBD1 identical over 7 bases. Germline trimming cut 1 base from V and 4 bases from J; bases unmatched to any gene: 0. Germline assignment: CDR1 SGHNT and CDR2 YYREEE (reference sequence). This CDR3 is 13 amino acids long. CDR3 in amino acids: CASSLRGPDTQYF. The DNA for the CDR3 is TGTGCCAGCAGCTTGAGGGGGCCAGATACGCAGTATTTT.

The V and J genes are TRBV5-4 and TRBJ2-7; TRBD2 agrees at 7 bases. The germline V gene encodes CDR1 SGHNT and CDR2 YYREEE (reference sequence). This CDR3 is built from 16 residues. The V gene end was trimmed by 4 bases and the J gene end by 6 bases; junction bases not matched to a gene: 16. The CDR3: CASSLSRGRAVSEQYF. The DNA for the CDR3 is TGTGCCAGCAGCCTGTCGCGTGGGAGGGCCGTTAGCGAGCAGTACTTC.

The chain couples TRBV29-1 to TRBJ2-3, with D maybe TRBD2 (6 bases). V lost 7 bases, J lost 4 bases, and 15 bases lay in between. The V gene's germline CDR1 is SQVTM and CDR2 ANQGSEA. The CDR3 loop spans 13 amino acids. The CDR3 sequence: CSGGGRYADTQYF. The CDR3 nucleotides read TGCAGCGGCGGTGGGAGGTACGCAGATACGCAGTATTTT.

This chain links TRBV5-1 with TRBJ2-6, with TRBD1 matching over 7 bases. The CDR3 has 17 amino acids. Losses at the gene ends were 3 bases for V and 0 bases for J; bases not matched to a gene: 6. Germline V gene data show CDR1 as SGHRS and CDR2 as YFSETQ. The chain's CDR3 is CASSSGTVVSGANVLTF. The CDR3 nucleotides are TGCGCCAGCAGCTCCGGGACAGTAGTCTCTGGGGCCAACGTCCTGACTTTC.

The CDR3 reads CASSYQGLSNQPQHF. The CDR3 DNA reads as TGTGCCAGCAGTTACCAGGGGTTGAGCAATCAGCCCCAGCATTTT. The chain is built from TRBV6-5 and TRBJ1-5; weak D call: TRBD1 (6 bases). The V and J ends lost 2 bases and 1 base respectively, with 9 bases between them. Germline assignment: CDR1 MNHEY and CDR2 SVGAGI. The CDR3 has 15 residues.

This chain links TRBV27 with TRBJ2-1, with TRBD1 matching over 11 bases. The CDR3 extends over 13 amino acids. Germline lookup yields CDR1 MNHEY and CDR2 SMNVEV (reference sequence). The junction had 8 bases not matched to a gene; V was cut back by 5 bases and J by 14 bases. DNA for the CDR3: TGTGCCAGCAGTCCTCAGGACAGGGGGCGTAAGTTCTTC. This codes for CASSPQDRGRKFF.